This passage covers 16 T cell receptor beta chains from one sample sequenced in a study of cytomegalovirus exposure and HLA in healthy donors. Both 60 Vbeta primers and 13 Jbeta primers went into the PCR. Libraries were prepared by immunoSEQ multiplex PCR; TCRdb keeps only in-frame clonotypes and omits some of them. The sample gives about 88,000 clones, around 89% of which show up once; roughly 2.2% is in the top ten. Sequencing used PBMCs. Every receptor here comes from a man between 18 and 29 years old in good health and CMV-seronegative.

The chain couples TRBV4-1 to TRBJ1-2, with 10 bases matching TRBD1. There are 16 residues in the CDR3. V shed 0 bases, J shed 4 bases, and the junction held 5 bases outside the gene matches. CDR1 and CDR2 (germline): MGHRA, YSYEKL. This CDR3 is CASSQDGDRGPYGYTF. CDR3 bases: TGCGCCAGCAGCCAAGATGGGGACAGGGGCCCCTATGGCTACACCTTC.

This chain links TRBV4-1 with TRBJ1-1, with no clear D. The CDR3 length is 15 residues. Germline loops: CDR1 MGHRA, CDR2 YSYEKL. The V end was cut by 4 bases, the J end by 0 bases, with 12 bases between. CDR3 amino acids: CASSRHSDMNTEAFF. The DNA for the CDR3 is TGCGCCAGCAGCCGGCACAGTGACATGAACACTGAAGCTTTCTTT.

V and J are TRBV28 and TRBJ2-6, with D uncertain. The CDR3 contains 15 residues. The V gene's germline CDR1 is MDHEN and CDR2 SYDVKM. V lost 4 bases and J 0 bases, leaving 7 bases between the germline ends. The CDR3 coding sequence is TGTGCCAGCAGTTACGCACTCTCTGGGGCCAACGTCCTGACTTTC. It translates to CASSYALSGANVLTF.

This CDR3 reads CSVEQAQETQYF. CDR3 DNA: TGCAGCGTTGAACAGGCTCAAGAGACCCAGTACTTC. This sequence joins TRBV29-1 and TRBJ2-5; D is uncertain. Germline V gives CDR1 SQVTM, CDR2 ANQGSEA. The CDR3 consists of 12 residues. V was clipped by 2 bases and J by 2 bases, with 6 bases between them.

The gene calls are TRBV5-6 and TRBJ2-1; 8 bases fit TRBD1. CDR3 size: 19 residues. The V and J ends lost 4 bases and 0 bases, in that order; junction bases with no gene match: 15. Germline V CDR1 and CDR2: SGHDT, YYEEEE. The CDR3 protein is CASSPGWTGHRSSYNEQFF. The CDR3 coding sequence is TGTGCCAGCAGCCCTGGATGGACAGGGCATAGGAGCTCCTACAATGAGCAGTTCTTC.

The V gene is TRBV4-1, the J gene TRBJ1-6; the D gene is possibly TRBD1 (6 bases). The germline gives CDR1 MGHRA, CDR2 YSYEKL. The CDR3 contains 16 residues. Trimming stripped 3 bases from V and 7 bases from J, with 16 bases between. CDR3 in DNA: TGCGCCAGCAGCCAGGGACACGGACCTCAAAATTCACCCCTCCACTTT. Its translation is CASSQGHGPQNSPLHF.

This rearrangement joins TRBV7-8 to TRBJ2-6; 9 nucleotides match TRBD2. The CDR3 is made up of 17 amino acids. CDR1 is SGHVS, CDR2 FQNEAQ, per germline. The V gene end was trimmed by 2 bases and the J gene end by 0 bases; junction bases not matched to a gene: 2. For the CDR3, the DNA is TGTGCCAGCAGCTTACGAGCGGGAGGCTCTGGGGCCAACGTCCTGACTTTC. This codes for CASSLRAGGSGANVLTF.

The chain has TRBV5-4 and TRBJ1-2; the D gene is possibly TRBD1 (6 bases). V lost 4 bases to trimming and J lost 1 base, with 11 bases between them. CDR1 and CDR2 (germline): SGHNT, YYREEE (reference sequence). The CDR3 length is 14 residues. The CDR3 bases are TGTGCCAGCAGCCGACAACAGGGTAACTATGGCTACACCTTC. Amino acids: CASSRQQGNYGYTF.

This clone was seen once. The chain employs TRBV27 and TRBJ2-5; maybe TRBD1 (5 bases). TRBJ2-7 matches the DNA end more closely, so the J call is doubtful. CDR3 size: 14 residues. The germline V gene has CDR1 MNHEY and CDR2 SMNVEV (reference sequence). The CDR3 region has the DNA TGTGCCAGCAGTTTCGGTGGGGCTAACTACGAGCAGTACTTC. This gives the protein CASSFGGANYEQYF.

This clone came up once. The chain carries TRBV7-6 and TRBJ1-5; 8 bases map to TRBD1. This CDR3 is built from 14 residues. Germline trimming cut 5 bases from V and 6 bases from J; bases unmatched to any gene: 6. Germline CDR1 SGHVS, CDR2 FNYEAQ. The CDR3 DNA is TGTGCCAGCAGCCCGACAGGGGCGGGTCAGCCCCAGCATTTT. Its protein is CASSPTGAGQPQHF.

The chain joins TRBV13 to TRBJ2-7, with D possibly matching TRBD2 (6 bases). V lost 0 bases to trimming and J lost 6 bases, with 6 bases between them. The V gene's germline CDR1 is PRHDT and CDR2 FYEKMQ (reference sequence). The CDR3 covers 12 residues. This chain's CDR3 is CASSLGGGEQYF. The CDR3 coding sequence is TGTGCCAGCAGCTTAGGGGGGGGCGAGCAGTACTTC.

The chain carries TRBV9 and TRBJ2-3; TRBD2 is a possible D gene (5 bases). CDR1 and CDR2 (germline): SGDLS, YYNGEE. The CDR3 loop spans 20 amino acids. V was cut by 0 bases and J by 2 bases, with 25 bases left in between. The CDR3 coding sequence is TGTGCCAGCAGCGTAGGCCCCCTCGGAGAGGGAGAGTCAGACACAGATACGCAGTATTTT. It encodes CASSVGPLGEGESDTDTQYF.

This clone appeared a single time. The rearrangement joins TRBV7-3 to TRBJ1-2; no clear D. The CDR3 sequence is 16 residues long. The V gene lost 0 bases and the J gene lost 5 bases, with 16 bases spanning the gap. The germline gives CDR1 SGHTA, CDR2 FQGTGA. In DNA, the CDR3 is TGTGCCAGCAGCTTAACTTCAAGGACTGATTTTTATGGCTACACCTTC. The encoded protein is CASSLTSRTDFYGYTF. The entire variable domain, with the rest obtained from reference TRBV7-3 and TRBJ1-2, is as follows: GAGVSQTPSNKVTEKGKYVELRCDPISGHTALYWYRQSLGQGPEFLIYFQGTGAADDSGLPNDRFFAVRPEGSVSTLKIQRTERGDSAVYLCASSLTSRTDFYGYTFGSGTRLTVV.

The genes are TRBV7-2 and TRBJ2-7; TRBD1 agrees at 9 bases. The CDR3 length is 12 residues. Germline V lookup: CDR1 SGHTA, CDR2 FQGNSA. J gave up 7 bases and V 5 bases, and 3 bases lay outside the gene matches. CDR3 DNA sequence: TGTGCCAGCAGCGCGACAGGGGGGGAGCAGTACTTC. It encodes CASSATGGEQYF. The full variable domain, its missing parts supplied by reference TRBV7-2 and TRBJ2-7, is GAGVSQSPSNKVTEKGKDVELRCDPISGHTALYWYRQSLGQGLEFLIYFQGNSAPDKSGLPSDRFSAERTGGSVSTLTIQRTQQEDSAVYLCASSATGGEQYFGPGTRLTVT.

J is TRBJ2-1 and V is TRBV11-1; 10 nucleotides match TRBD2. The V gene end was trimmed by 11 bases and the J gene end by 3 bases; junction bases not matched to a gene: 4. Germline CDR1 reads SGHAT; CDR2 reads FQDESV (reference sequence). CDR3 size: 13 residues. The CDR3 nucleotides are TGTGCCTGTTCTAGCGGGAGCTACAATGAGCAGTTCTTC. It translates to CACSSGSYNEQFF.

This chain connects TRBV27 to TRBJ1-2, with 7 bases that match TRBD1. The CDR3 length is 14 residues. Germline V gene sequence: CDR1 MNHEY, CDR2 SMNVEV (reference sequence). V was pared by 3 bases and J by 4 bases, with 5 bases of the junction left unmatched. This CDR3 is CASSFRGLGYGYTF. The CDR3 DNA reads TGTGCCAGCAGTTTTAGGGGGCTGGGCTATGGCTACACCTTC.